These T cell receptor beta chains were read from a single sample in a study of CD8 T cells in ankylosing spondylitis. TCRdb recomputed calls from the 5' RACE reads with MiXCR, one row per CDR3 protein. The sample lists about 220,000 distinct CDR3 sequences; roughly a tenth were seen once. The sequencing input was blood, either unsorted or a sorted T cell fraction (not recorded which). The origin of the receptors is a male donor with ankylosing spondylitis or in good health (not recorded which). CDR3s include the opening cysteine and the closing phenylalanine or tryptophan. A D gene is named only where the DNA matches it firmly. Only part of the rows carry a size: once, few, many, or a class if the clone is expanded.

clone_size	d_call	v_call	j_call	cdr3_nt	cdr3_aa
NA	NA	TRBV2	TRBJ1-2	TGTGCCAGCAGTGAGGGGACGGGAACTCTCTATGGCTACACCTTC	CASSEGTGTLYGYTF
few	TRBD2	TRBV12-3/TRBV12-4	TRBJ2-6	TGTGCCAGCAGTTTTGGCGGGGGGCTCGAAGTCCTGACTTTC	CASSFGGGLEVLTF
many	TRBD2	TRBV5-1	TRBJ2-1	TGCGCCAGCAGCTTGAAACTAGCGGGGAAAAATGAGCAGTTCTTC	CASSLKLAGKNEQFF
NA	NA	TRBV10-3	TRBJ2-2	TGTGCCATCAGTGAGACAGGGCTGAACACCGGGGAGCTGTTTTTT	CAISETGLNTGELFF
many	NA	TRBV29-1	TRBJ1-1	TGCAGCGTTGAAGAATCCCAGACTAACACTGAAGCTTTCTTT	CSVEESQTNTEAFF
NA	TRBD2	TRBV7-2	TRBJ2-3	TGTGCCAGCAGCTTCTTCCTAGCGGGACGCACAGATACGCAGTATTTT	CASSFFLAGRTDTQYF
many	TRBD2	TRBV28	TRBJ2-1	TGTGCCAGCAGTTCGGGGGGGGAATCCTACAATGAGCAGTTCTTC	CASSSGGESYNEQFF
many	NA	TRBV3-1	TRBJ1-1	TGTGCCAGCAGCCAATTTGGGCAGTCGAACACTGAAGCTTTCTTT	CASSQFGQSNTEAFF
NA	NA	TRBV21-1	TRBJ2-3	TGTGCCAGCAGCAAAGATGGAGCGGGGGAGAAAACAGATACGCAGTATTTT	CASSKDGAGEKTDTQYF
many	NA	TRBV5-1	TRBJ2-7	TGCGCCAGCAGCTTGGCTAGCCACGAGCAGTACTTC	CASSLASHEQYF
many	NA	TRBV7-9	TRBJ1-2	TGTGCCAGCAGCTTATCGGGGGAAGTTAACTATGGCTACACCTTC	CASSLSGEVNYGYTF
many	NA	TRBV27	TRBJ2-2	TGTGCCAGCAGTTGGGGTAGGGAGGCCGGGGAGCTGTTTTTT	CASSWGREAGELFF
NA	NA	TRBV7-3	TRBJ1-1	TGTGCCAGCAGCTTAACGGGGAGACGACAGAACACTGAAGCTTTCTTT	CASSLTGRRQNTEAFF
few	NA	TRBV28	TRBJ2-1	TGTGCCAGCAGTTTTGTCAGGGACAATGAGCAGTTCTTC	CASSFVRDNEQFF
many	NA	TRBV29-1	TRBJ2-5	TGCAGCGTCCGGGGCTTGCTTCCTCAAGAGACCCAGTACTTC	CSVRGLLPQETQYF
many	TRBD1	TRBV15	TRBJ2-7	TGTGCCACCAGCAGAGTGGGGGGACAGGACTACGAGCAGTACTTC	CATSRVGGQDYEQYF
NA	TRBD1	TRBV20-1	TRBJ2-7	TGCAGTGCTAGAGATCCCCTGACAGGGTCCTACGAGCAGTACTTC	CSARDPLTGSYEQYF
many	NA	TRBV5-1	TRBJ2-3	TGCGCCAGCTTAGCGGCCGGGGGCACAGATACGCAGTATTTT	CASLAAGGTDTQYF
NA	NA	TRBV5-1	TRBJ1-2	TGCGCCAGCAGCGCAGACAGTTATGGCTACACCTTC	CASSADSYGYTF
many	TRBD1	TRBV20-1	TRBJ1-2	TGCAGTGCTAGAGGGCAGGGGGCGGGTGGCTACACCTTC	CSARGQGAGGYTF
many	TRBD1	TRBV7-9	TRBJ1-6	TGTGCCAGCAGTACAGGGGGCAATTCACCCCTCCACTTT	CASSTGGNSPLHF
many	TRBD1	TRBV18	TRBJ1-2	TGTGCCAGCTCACCGACAGGGGAAGCTGGCTACACCTTC	CASSPTGEAGYTF
NA	TRBD1	TRBV28	TRBJ2-2	TGTGCCAGCACCCTTACAGGGGGCGCCGGGGAGCTGTTTTTT	CASTLTGGAGELFF
many	NA	TRBV24-1	TRBJ2-3	TGTGCCACCAGTGGAGGCGGGACCGGCACAGATACGCAGTATTTT	CATSGGGTGTDTQYF
NA	TRBD1	TRBV7-9	TRBJ2-1	TGTGCCAGCAGCTTATTTGGCAGGGGGTACAATGAGCAGTTCTTC	CASSLFGRGYNEQFF
many	NA	TRBV5-1	TRBJ1-2	TGCGCCAGCAGCTTTAAGGACAACTATGGCTACACCTTC	CASSFKDNYGYTF
many	TRBD1	TRBV13	TRBJ2-7	TGTGCCAGCAGCCGGGACAGAACCTACGAGCAGTACTTC	CASSRDRTYEQYF